This T cell receptor beta chain was sequenced in a study of molecular identifiers for immune sequencing clone quantification (dated by TCRdb to 2016 to 2018). About the full investigation: In a replicate experiment, RNA from around 20,000 or 100,000 naive CD8 T cells was split into five aliquots, four of which were sequenced. The study was a methods study using CD8 T cells to benchmark molecular-identifier clustering-based TCR repertoire sequencing (MIDCIRS) and TCR RNA copy counting. Findings and caveats that apply to the study as a whole: When barcode sub-clustering was omitted, TCR diversity was inflated by chimeric consensus sequences, with chimeras reaching as high as 47%. The naive libraries included spiked-in Jurkat TCR RNA (roughly nine copies' worth), and this Jurkat TCR RNA is not part of the donor repertoire. Spiked-in Jurkat TCR RNA equivalent to a single cell was reported to be detectable even among 800,000 to 1,000,000 naive CD8 T cells. In CMV-specific effector cells, clones with more than 20 RNA copies accounted for over 99% of molecules, whereas in naive cells such clones accounted for under 1%. Modeling gave 3 to 3.5 recovered TCR RNA copies per cell versus about 10 by digital PCR, implying 25% to 30% capture efficiency. Highly expanded clone sizes could be underestimated because identical TCR molecules may share a barcode.

CDR1 and CDR2, per the germline V gene (reference sequence), are LGHDT and YNNKEL. The CDR3 holds 15 amino acids from the cysteine to the phenylalanine. Solely the CDR3 DNA is kept, with 45 bases framed from the first base. Comment on this clonotype: No cognate antigen has been identified for it. At one of its ends the junction is not consistent with the germline gene, which may arise from a read error.

Library construction relied on PCR. Instrument on record: Illumina HiSeq 4000. Bulk TCR libraries were made following a previously described method, with the TCR primers given in Table S5. Total RNA was purified with the Qiagen AllPrep DNA/RNA kit. Before analysis, reads from multiple sequencing runs of the same library were pooled. The paper's processing steps were these. Reads were retained only if an exact TCR constant sequence was present, and the retained reads were trimmed to 150 nt and grouped according to their 12-nt molecular barcodes. Reads in each barcode group were sub-clustered using a 15% Levenshtein threshold, and a quality-weighted consensus sequence was built for each RNA molecule. Non-functional sequences were excluded, and lower-count sequences lying one edit away from another sequence were also excluded. Barcode sub-clusters with fewer than 20% of the maximum read count were removed, based on fitting two negative binomial distributions. TCRdb redid the processing of the public reads, applying fastp at Q25 and MiXCR, and retained in-frame beta chains. When rows share a CDR3 protein, they turn into one entry using the most common DNA and genes. The V and J calls were determined by TCRdb, not by the authors. The sample table records about half a million distinct CDR3 sequences; over 20% of these occur just once. Approximately 0.84% of the sample is in the top ten clones.

Libraries of naive CD8 T cells were built from anywhere between about 17,000 and 1,000,000 sorted cells, with 10%, 30% or 50% of the purified RNA used. Naive CD8 T cells were FACS-sorted as CD8+CD4-CCR7+CD45RA+ on a BD FACSAria II into RLT Plus buffer. To test detection sensitivity, Jurkat RNA equal to under 13 TCR copies was added to samples of roughly 18,000-1,000,000 naive CD8 T cells. Enrichment of CD8 T cells was performed with RosetteSep CD8+ T Cell Enrichment Cocktail and Ficoll-Paque, after which ACK red cell lysis was carried out. The V gene is TRBV3-1 and the J gene is TRBJ1-2; TRBD1 fits 7 bases in the junction. The sequence was collected from a human donor in good health. Some libraries in this study had Jurkat cell RNA spiked in. Sequenced material: naive CD8+ T cells from blood, with Jurkat cell RNA spiked in. This specimen's cell subset or site label, per the study, means: FACS-sorted CD8+CD4-CCR7+CD45RA+ naive T cells. The CDR3 reads CPSSQESTGNYGYTF. DNA sequence: TGTCCCAGCAGCCAAGAATCGACAGGGAACTATGGCTACACCTTC. With the portions outside the CDR3 filled from the reference TRBV3-1 and TRBJ1-2 genes, the complete variable region becomes DTAVSQTPKYLVTQMGNDKSIKCEQNLGHDTMYWYKQDSKKFLKIMFSYNNKELIINETVPNRFSPKSPDKAHLNLHINSLELGDSAVYFCPSSQESTGNYGYTFGSGTRLTVV.